This TCR beta chain was found in a study of T cell clonotyping in hematopoietic cell transplantation. Overall study: Pretransplant recipient samples were taken after cytoreduction. Findings of the study overall: Pathologically expanded recipient clonotypes increased progressively from day 30 to day 180 as diversity fell. Graft donor and pretransplant recipient Inverse Simpson Index values predicted broader posttransplant TCR diversity.

There are 15 residues in the CDR3. Trimming at V came to 6 bases and at J to 2 bases, leaving 6 bases not matched to a gene. Germline V gene lookup returns CDR1 MGHRA and CDR2 YSYEKL. Time point given: recipient sample about 28 days before transplant, after cytoreduction. Sequencing was performed with immunoSEQ multiplex PCR; in TCRdb, only in-frame clones are kept and a portion is missing. The sample lists approximately 26,000 clones, 80% to 90% occurring once. To note about this clone: Its antigen is undetermined.

The genes are TRBV4-1 and TRBJ1-5; 8 nucleotides match TRBD1. The source of this sequence is a woman aged 60-75 years with acute myeloid leukemia. Some clones in this sample may be carry-over from other donors' samples. Sequencing used peripheral blood mononuclear cells, obtained before stem cell transplant. The CDR3, as DNA: TGCGCCAGCAGTCGTACAGGGGGTGGCAATCAGCCCCAGCATTTT. Its translation: CASSRTGGGNQPQHF.